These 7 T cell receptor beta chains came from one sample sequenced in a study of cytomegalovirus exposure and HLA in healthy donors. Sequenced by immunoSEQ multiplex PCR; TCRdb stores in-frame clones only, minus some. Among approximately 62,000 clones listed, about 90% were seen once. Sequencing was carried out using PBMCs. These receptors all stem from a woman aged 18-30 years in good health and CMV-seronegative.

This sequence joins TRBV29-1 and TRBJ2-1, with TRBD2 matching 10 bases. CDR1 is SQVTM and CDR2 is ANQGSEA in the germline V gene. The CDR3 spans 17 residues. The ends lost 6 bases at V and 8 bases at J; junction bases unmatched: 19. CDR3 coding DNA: TGCAGCGTATGGGGGGCGGGTGGGCTAGCGGGAGCTGATGAGCAGTTCTTC. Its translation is CSVWGAGGLAGADEQFF.

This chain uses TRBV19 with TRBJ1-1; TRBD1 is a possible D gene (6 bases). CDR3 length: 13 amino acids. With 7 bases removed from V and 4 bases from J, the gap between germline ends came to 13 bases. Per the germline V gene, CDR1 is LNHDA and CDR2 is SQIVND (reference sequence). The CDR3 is CASTLGDTTEAFF. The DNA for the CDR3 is TGTGCCAGTACCTTGGGGGACACCACTGAAGCTTTCTTT. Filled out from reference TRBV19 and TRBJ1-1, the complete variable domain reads DGGITQSPKYLFRKEGQNVTLSCEQNLNHDAMYWYRQDPGQGLRLIYYSQIVNDFQKGDIAEGYSVSREKKESFPLTVTSAQKNPTAFYLCASTLGDTTEAFFGQGTRLTVV.

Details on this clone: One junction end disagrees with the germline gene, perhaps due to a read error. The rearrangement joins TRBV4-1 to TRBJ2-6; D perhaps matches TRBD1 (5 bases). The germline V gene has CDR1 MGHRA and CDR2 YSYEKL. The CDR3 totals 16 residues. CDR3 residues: CASSQPGYAGANVLTF. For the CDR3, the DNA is TGCGCCAGCAGCCAACCAGGGTATGCTGGCGCCAACGTCCTGACTTTC.

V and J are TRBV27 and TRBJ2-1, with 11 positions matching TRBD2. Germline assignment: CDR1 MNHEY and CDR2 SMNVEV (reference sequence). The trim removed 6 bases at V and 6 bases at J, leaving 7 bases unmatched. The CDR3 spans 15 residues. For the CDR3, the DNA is TGTGCCAGCAGAGTTAGCGGGGGGGCCTTCAATGAGCAGTTCTTC. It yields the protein CASRVSGGAFNEQFF.

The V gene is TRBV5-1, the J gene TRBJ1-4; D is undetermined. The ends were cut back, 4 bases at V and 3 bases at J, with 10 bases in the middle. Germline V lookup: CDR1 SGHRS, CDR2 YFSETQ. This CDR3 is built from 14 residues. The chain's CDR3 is CASSEGRANEKLFF. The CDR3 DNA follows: TGCGCCAGCAGCGAGGGTAGGGCTAATGAAAAACTGTTTTTT. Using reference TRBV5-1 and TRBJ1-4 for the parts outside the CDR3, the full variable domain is KAGVTQTPRYLIKTRGQQVTLSCSPISGHRSVSWYQQTPGQGLQFLFEYFSETQRNKGNFPGRFSGRQFSNSRSEMNVSTLELGDSALYLCASSEGRANEKLFFGSGTQLSVL.

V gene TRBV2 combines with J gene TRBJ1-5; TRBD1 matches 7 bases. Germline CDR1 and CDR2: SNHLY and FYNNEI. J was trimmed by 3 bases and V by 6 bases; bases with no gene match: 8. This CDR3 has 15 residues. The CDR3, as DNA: TGTGCCAGCAGCGCCGTCGACAGGGACAATCAGCCCCAGCATTTT. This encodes CASSAVDRDNQPQHF.

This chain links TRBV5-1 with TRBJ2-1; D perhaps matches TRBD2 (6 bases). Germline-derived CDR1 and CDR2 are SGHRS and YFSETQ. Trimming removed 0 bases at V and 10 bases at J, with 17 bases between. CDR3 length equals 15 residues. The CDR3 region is CASSLAGDELPEQFF. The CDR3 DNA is TGCGCCAGCAGCTTGGCGGGAGACGAACTACCGGAGCAGTTCTTC.